The 23 T cell receptor beta chains below were found in one sample sequenced in a study of OX40 agonist ivuxolimab in advanced cancers. Method: immunoSEQ multiplex PCR; TCRdb's copy keeps in-frame clones and lacks some. The sample holds 65,000 to 85,000 clones, approximately 87% seen once. The material sequenced was CD4+ or CD8+ T cells sorted from blood, taken in a trial of the OX40 agonist ivuxolimab. These receptors were taken from an adult with an advanced solid tumor such as melanoma, head and neck, liver or kidney cancer.

The chain is built from TRBV19 and TRBJ2-5; perhaps TRBD2 as D (6 bases). Germline V gives CDR1 LNHDA, CDR2 SQIVND (reference sequence). Trimming cost V 1 base and J 4 bases, with 13 bases left between them. The CDR3 consists of 15 residues. The CDR3 is CASSIGQGGGETQYF. In DNA, the CDR3 is TGTGCCAGTAGTATAGGTCAGGGAGGAGGAGAGACCCAGTACTTC.

This clone was seen once. The chain combines TRBV7-9 with TRBJ2-3, with 14 bases fitting TRBD2. CDR3 length: 18 residues. CDR1 and CDR2 from the germline V gene are SEHNR and FQNEAQ (reference sequence). The ends lost 5 bases at V and 4 bases at J; junction bases unmatched: 11. The CDR3 loop is CASSIRLAGGPGADTQYF. The CDR3 region has the DNA TGTGCCAGCAGCATCCGACTAGCGGGAGGGCCGGGGGCAGATACGCAGTATTTT.

This clone has just one count. The chain uses TRBV7-2 and TRBJ2-7; TRBD2 matches at 13 bases. V lost 4 bases to trimming and J lost 4 bases; unmatched junction nucleotides: 1. This CDR3 contains 14 residues. Germline assignment: CDR1 SGHTA and CDR2 FQGNSA. The CDR3 reads CASSWGLAGYEQYF. For the CDR3, the DNA is TGTGCCAGCAGCTGGGGACTAGCGGGATACGAGCAGTACTTC.

The chain joins TRBV30 to TRBJ1-3, with a tentative D call TRBD1 (5 bases). Trimming cost V 0 bases and J 0 bases, with 12 bases left between them. Germline V lookup: CDR1 GTSNPN, CDR2 SVGIG (reference sequence). The CDR3 is 16 amino acids. Here the CDR3 DNA reads TGTGCCTGGAGTGTATTATGGGGGGTCTCTGGAAACACCATATATTTT. It encodes CAWSVLWGVSGNTIYF.

The count of this clone is one. This chain uses TRBV5-4 with TRBJ2-7; TRBD1 matches 7 bases. The CDR3 is 13 amino acids. The V and J ends lost 4 bases and 2 bases, in that order; junction bases with no gene match: 3. The germline V gene encodes CDR1 SGHNT and CDR2 YYREEE (reference sequence). DNA for the CDR3: TGTGCCAGCAGCCAAGGACAGGCCTACGAGCAGTACTTC. This translates into CASSQGQAYEQYF.

This clone has just one count. The V and J genes are TRBV18 and TRBJ1-1, with TRBD1 identical over 8 bases. Germline V gene lookup returns CDR1 KGHSH and CDR2 LQKENI. This CDR3 is built from 16 residues. Germline trimming cut 2 bases from V and 4 bases from J; bases unmatched to any gene: 9. The CDR3, as DNA: TGTGCCAGCTCACCAAACTTTTCACAGGGGGGCACTGAAGCTTTCTTT. It translates to CASSPNFSQGGTEAFF. Full variable domain (rest looked up from reference TRBV18 and TRBJ1-1): NAGVMQNPRHLVRRRGQEARLRCSPMKGHSHVYWYRQLPEEGLKFMVYLQKENIIDESGMPKERFSAEFPKEGPSILRIQQVVRGDSAAYFCASSPNFSQGGTEAFFGQGTRLTVV.

This clone was recorded a few times. The rearrangement joins TRBV9 to TRBJ2-2, with D tentatively TRBD1 (6 bases). Between the trimmed V and J ends, which lost 4 bases and 12 bases, there was a span of 19 bases. CDR3 length: 14 amino acids. In germline, CDR1 is SGDLS, CDR2 YYNGEE. DNA of the CDR3: TGTGCCAGCAGCCCTATCGGGACATGGGGGAAGCTGTTTTTT. Protein product: CASSPIGTWGKLFF. The whole variable domain, filled in from reference TRBV9 and TRBJ2-2, reads DSGVTQTPKHLITATGQRVTLRCSPRSGDLSVYWYQQSLDQGLQFLIQYYNGEERAKGNILERFSAQQFPDLHSELNLSSLELGDSALYFCASSPIGTWGKLFFGEGSRLTVL.

The genes are TRBV30 and TRBJ2-2, with 8 bases matching TRBD2. Per the germline V gene, CDR1 is GTSNPN and CDR2 is SVGIG (reference sequence). The CDR3 contains 12 residues. J was trimmed by 7 bases and V by 8 bases; bases with no gene match: 6. CDR3 bases: TGTGCCGGCGGGCTAGCGGGCGGGGAGCTGTTTTTT. Protein sequence: CAGGLAGGELFF.

This chain joins TRBV9 and TRBJ1-1, with D perhaps matching TRBD1 (6 bases). CDR1 is SGDLS, CDR2 YYNGEE, per germline. V was cut by 2 bases and J by 4 bases, with 9 bases left in between. This CDR3 region has 13 residues. CDR3 DNA: TGTGCCAGCAGCGTCACAGGGACCACTGAAGCTTTCTTT. The encoded protein is CASSVTGTTEAFF. Supplemented by reference TRBV9 and TRBJ1-1, the full variable domain reads DSGVTQTPKHLITATGQRVTLRCSPRSGDLSVYWYQQSLDQGLQFLIQYYNGEERAKGNILERFSAQQFPDLHSELNLSSLELGDSALYFCASSVTGTTEAFFGQGTRLTVV.

V and J are TRBV9 and TRBJ2-1; 13 nucleotides agree with TRBD2. This CDR3 is built from 15 residues. Unmatched junction bases numbered 0, after V lost 3 bases and J lost 3 bases. The germline gives CDR1 SGDLS, CDR2 YYNGEE. The CDR3 sequence is CASSGTSGSYNEQFF. DNA for the CDR3: TGTGCCAGCAGCGGGACTAGCGGGAGCTACAATGAGCAGTTCTTC.

The chain uses TRBV28 and TRBJ1-1; 8 bases fit TRBD1. Germline V CDR1 and CDR2: MDHEN, SYDVKM. This CDR3 region has 13 residues. V lost 3 bases and J lost 9; bases outside the gene matches: 6. CDR3 in amino acids: CASSLQGAGKAFF. CDR3 coding DNA: TGTGCCAGCAGTTTGCAGGGGGCAGGAAAAGCTTTCTTT.

This chain uses TRBV19 with TRBJ2-1; TRBD2 agrees at 12 bases. The germline V gene has CDR1 LNHDA and CDR2 SQIVND (reference sequence). The CDR3 totals 17 residues. The junction had 13 bases not matched to a gene; V was cut back by 5 bases and J by 8 bases. The CDR3 region is CASSAQRLAGVLDEQFF. CDR3 sequence (DNA): TGTGCCAGTAGTGCACAGAGACTAGCGGGAGTTCTCGATGAGCAGTTCTTC. Combining the CDR3 with reference TRBV19 and TRBJ2-1 gives the whole variable domain DGGITQSPKYLFRKEGQNVTLSCEQNLNHDAMYWYRQDPGQGLRLIYYSQIVNDFQKGDIAEGYSVSREKKESFPLTVTSAQKNPTAFYLCASSAQRLAGVLDEQFFGPGTRLTVL.

This chain connects TRBV27 to TRBJ2-7; TRBD2 matches 15 bases. Trimming removed 6 bases from V and 4 bases from J; junction bases left unmatched: 7. The CDR3 has 16 residues. Germline V lookup: CDR1 MNHEY, CDR2 SMNVEV (reference sequence). The CDR3 reads CASSRGLAGGSYEQYF. DNA for the CDR3: TGTGCCAGCAGCCGCGGACTAGCGGGAGGGTCGTACGAGCAGTACTTC.

In DNA form, the CDR3 reads TGCGCCAGCAGTCAATGGGGGGGAGACGGAAACACCATATATTTT. Amino acids: CASSQWGGDGNTIYF. The chain carries TRBV23-1 and TRBJ1-3; D is perhaps TRBD1 (5 bases). TRBV23-1 carries the ORF label, with uncertain function. CDR3 length equals 15 residues. Trimming shortened V by 1 base and J by 4 bases, and 11 bases separated the two germline ends.

This CDR3 is CASSGPGLSSNQPQHF. CDR3 DNA: TGTGCCAGTAGCGGGCCGGGGCTCTCTAGCAATCAGCCCCAGCATTTT. This rearrangement joins TRBV19 to TRBJ1-5; D possibly corresponds to TRBD1 (5 bases). CDR1 LNHDA and CDR2 SQIVND come from the germline V gene (reference sequence). Trimming removed 6 bases from V and 0 bases from J, with 15 bases in between. The CDR3 has 16 residues.

The chain employs TRBV6-1 and TRBJ1-1; D gene uncertain. CDR3 length equals 15 residues. V gave up 4 bases and J gave up 4 bases, with 16 bases separating them. Germline loops: CDR1 MNHNS, CDR2 SASEGT. The CDR3 spells CASSGLLRAPTEAFF. The CDR3 coding sequence is TGTGCCAGCAGTGGTCTTCTAAGGGCCCCCACTGAAGCTTTCTTT.

The chain uses TRBV5-6 and TRBJ2-2; the D gene is possibly TRBD2 (6 bases). The V end lost 4 bases, the J end lost 9 bases, and 19 bases lay between the germline ends. CDR1 and CDR2 from the germline V gene are SGHDT and YYEEEE. This CDR3 has 15 amino acids. CDR3 in amino acids: CASSPGGGPGRELFF. The CDR3 DNA is TGTGCCAGCAGCCCCGGGGGAGGCCCTGGCAGGGAGCTGTTTTTT.

The rearrangement links TRBV7-6 to TRBJ2-7; D is ambiguous. The CDR3 consists of 15 residues. CDR1 SGHVS and CDR2 FNYEAQ come from the germline V gene. V gave up 1 base and J gave up 0 bases, with 10 bases separating them. The CDR3 sequence: CASSLDPGSSYEQYF. The DNA of the CDR3 is TGTGCCAGCAGCTTAGACCCGGGTAGCTCCTACGAGCAGTACTTC. The whole variable domain, remainder taken from reference TRBV7-6 and TRBJ2-7, is GAGVSQSPRYKVTKRGQDVALRCDPISGHVSLYWYRQALGQGPEFLTYFNYEAQQDKSGLPNDRFSAERPEGSISTLTIQRTEQRDSAMYRCASSLDPGSSYEQYFGPGTRLTVT.

The chain carries TRBV28 and TRBJ1-1; D unclear. This CDR3 spans 12 amino acids. V was shortened by 3 bases and J by 3 bases, with 5 bases between the two germline ends. In germline, CDR1 is MDHEN, CDR2 SYDVKM. This CDR3 reads CASSFAHTEAFF. CDR3 DNA sequence: TGTGCCAGCAGTTTTGCTCACACTGAAGCTTTCTTT.

The V gene is TRBV2, the J gene TRBJ1-5, with a weak D call TRBD1 (5 bases). Germline V gives CDR1 SNHLY, CDR2 FYNNEI. The ends were cut back, 6 bases at V and 4 bases at J, with 10 bases in the middle. The length of the CDR3 is 13 residues. Here the CDR3 DNA reads TGTGCCAGCAGGGGAGGGGCAAATCAGCCCCAGCATTTT. Translated: CASRGGANQPQHF. The whole variable domain, filled in from reference TRBV2 and TRBJ1-5, reads EPEVTQTPSHQVTQMGQEVILRCVPISNHLYFYWYRQILGQKVEFLVSFYNNEISEKSEIFDDQFSVERPDGSNFTLKIRSTKLEDSAMYFCASRGGANQPQHFGDGTRLSIL.

This clone was observed once. V gene TRBV4-3 combines with J gene TRBJ1-6; 7 bases are shared with TRBD1. Unmatched junction bases numbered 10, after V lost 2 bases and J lost 18 bases. Germline CDR1 reads LGHNA; CDR2 reads YSLEER. This CDR3 contains 13 residues. Here the CDR3 reads CASSQTQGPVPHF. The CDR3, as DNA: TGCGCCAGCAGCCAAACACAGGGGCCCGTCCCCCACTTT.

This chain uses TRBV6-5 with TRBJ1-4; no reliable D call. V lost 0 bases and J 5 bases, leaving 7 bases between the germline ends. The CDR3 totals 14 residues. Germline CDR1 is MNHEY and CDR2 is SVGAGI. CDR3 amino acids: CASSYSPGNEKLFF. CDR3 nucleotide sequence: TGTGCCAGCAGTTACTCCCCAGGCAATGAAAAACTGTTTTTT.

The chain couples TRBV27 to TRBJ2-4, with D possibly matching TRBD1 (8 bases). Trimming removed 6 bases at V and 0 bases at J, with 15 bases between. Germline V lookup: CDR1 MNHEY, CDR2 SMNVEV (reference sequence). CDR3 length equals 16 residues. The CDR3 spells CASSVTGGGAKNIQYF. For the CDR3, the DNA is TGTGCCAGCAGCGTCACAGGGGGGGGAGCCAAAAACATTCAGTACTTC.